The 3 T cell receptor beta chains reported below all come from one sample, sequenced in a study of identical twins. Using its own MiXCR run on the 5' RACE reads, TCRdb lists one record per CDR3 protein. This table has approximately 700,000 distinct CDR3 sequences, less than 7% appearing once. Input material: naive T cells sorted from blood. These TCRs come from a man aged 18 to 30 in good health.

This clonotype was seen a few times. The chain employs TRBV4-3 and TRBJ1-3; D is undetermined. Trimming removed 0 bases from V and 2 bases from J, with 11 bases in between. The germline V gene encodes CDR1 LGHNA and CDR2 YSLEER. This CDR3 is built from 16 residues. CDR3 sequence: CASSQDPKGPGNTIYF. As DNA, the CDR3 is TGCGCCAGCAGCCAAGATCCCAAGGGCCCTGGAAACACCATATATTTT.

In its sample, this clonotype was seen many times. The V gene is TRBV20-1, the J gene TRBJ2-5; TRBD1 aligns across 7 bases. The ends lost 6 bases at V and 1 base at J; junction bases unmatched: 5. The CDR3 consists of 13 residues. CDR1 DFQATT and CDR2 SNEGSKA come from the germline V gene (reference sequence). The CDR3 reads CSAYRQGQETQYF. The CDR3 coding sequence is TGCAGTGCCTATCGACAGGGCCAAGAGACCCAGTACTTC.

This clonotype was seen ten or more times. The V gene is TRBV20-1, the J gene TRBJ2-1; D perhaps matches TRBD1 (6 bases). The CDR3 length is 11 residues. Germline CDR1 and CDR2: DFQATT and SNEGSKA (reference sequence). Trimming shortened V by 1 base and J by 10 bases, and 8 bases separated the two germline ends. The CDR3 DNA is TGCAGTGCTAGAGTGGGGACAGAGCAGTTCTTC. This translates into CSARVGTEQFF.